Listed below are T cell receptor beta chains from one sample, sequenced in a study of T-cell memory formation after mild COVID-19. TCRdb reanalysed the 5' RACE reads using MiXCR and keeps one entry per CDR3 protein. Here the sample spans about 360,000 distinct CDR3 sequences, roughly an eighth being singletons. The sample comprised PBMCs or a T cell subset sorted from them (not recorded which). The receptors originated from a man younger than 35 who had mild COVID-19 (a few samples of this study predate the infection). Cell type and time point are not known. Both conserved end residues are part of each CDR3. D genes are given only for firm matches. Some rows mark clone size as missing; the rest say once, few, many or name a class of expanded clone.

J,D,V,size,DNA,CDR3
TRBJ1-5,NA,TRBV5-6,NA,TGTGCCAGCAGCTTGTTTGGCGGGGATCAGCCCCAGCATTTT,CASSLFGGDQPQHF
TRBJ2-2,NA,TRBV5-1,few,TGCGCCAGCAGCTTTTCGGCGGATTTCACCGGGGAGCTGTTTTTT,CASSFSADFTGELFF
TRBJ1-6,TRBD1,TRBV5-1,NA,TGCGCCAGCAGCCCGCGACAGGGGGCGCCGTCTAATTCACCCCTCCACTTT,CASSPRQGAPSNSPLHF
TRBJ2-2,TRBD1,TRBV6-5,few,TGTGCCAGCAGTTATTACAGGGGGTTGGCCGGGGAGCTGTTTTTT,CASSYYRGLAGELFF
TRBJ1-1,TRBD1,TRBV5-1,many,TGCGCCAGCAGCGGGGACAGGGGGCTGGGTGAAGCTTTCTTT,CASSGDRGLGEAFF
TRBJ1-2,NA,TRBV20-1,few,TGCAGTGCCCCCGACCGGGGGCGGGAAGGCTACACCTTC,CSAPDRGREGYTF
TRBJ1-3,NA,TRBV4-2,many,TGTGCCAGCAGCCAAGACCGCCCCTCAGGGTTGGGAAACACCATATATTTT,CASSQDRPSGLGNTIYF
TRBJ2-3,NA,TRBV4-1,many,TGCGCCAGCAGCCTGATAGGAGGCGGGGGCTACACAGATACGCAGTATTTT,CASSLIGGGGYTDTQYF
TRBJ1-1,NA,TRBV11-2,many,TGTGCCAGCAGCTCCCCGGCAGGGTCGCCTGAAGCTTTCTTT,CASSSPAGSPEAFF
TRBJ1-2,NA,TRBV12-3/TRBV12-4,NA,TGTGCCAGCAGCCGACGGGCCGACCTAACCTTC,CASSRRADLTF
TRBJ2-2,TRBD1,TRBV12-3/TRBV12-4,NA,TGTGCCAGCACCAACAGGGGGCAGGGCGGGGAGCTGTTTTTT,CASTNRGQGGELFF
TRBJ2-5,NA,TRBV3-1,few,TGTGCCAGCAGCCTGCGGCCCCGGTCAGAGACCCAGTACTTC,CASSLRPRSETQYF
TRBJ1-1,NA,TRBV9,few,TGTGCCAGCAGCCCCCGTTCGGGGATTGAAGCTTTCTTT,CASSPRSGIEAFF
TRBJ2-2,TRBD1,TRBV6-5,few,TGTGCCAGCAGGGCCGACAGGGCCACCGGGGAGCTGTTTTTT,CASRADRATGELFF
TRBJ2-3,TRBD1,TRBV3-1,NA,TGTGCCAGCAGCCAAGTATTGGGACAGCAGACGCAGTATTTT,CASSQVLGQQTQYF
TRBJ2-2,TRBD1,TRBV7-8,few,TGTGCCAGCAGCCCCAGGACAGGGTACGCCGGGGAGCTGTTTTTT,CASSPRTGYAGELFF
TRBJ2-3,NA,TRBV7-3,few,TGTGCCAGCAGCCCATACGAGACAGACACAGATACGCAGTATTTT,CASSPYETDTDTQYF
TRBJ2-5,NA,TRBV5-1,NA,TGCGCCAGCAGCCGAGCAGAAAAAGAGACCCAGTACTTC,CASSRAEKETQYF
TRBJ2-4,NA,TRBV5-8,many,TGTGCCAGCAGCCTTTCCGGGGGAGATCAAAACATTCAGTACTTC,CASSLSGGDQNIQYF
TRBJ2-3,NA,TRBV7-2,NA,TGTGCCAGCAGCTTCCTAGTCAGTACAGATACGCAGTATTTT,CASSFLVSTDTQYF
TRBJ1-1,NA,TRBV10-3,few,TGTGCCATCAGTGAGTCGATTCAGGGTAGCACTGAAGCTTTCTTT,CAISESIQGSTEAFF
TRBJ1-1,NA,TRBV20-1,few,TGCAGTGCCGCAGGGCCGAACACTGAAGCTTTCTTT,CSAAGPNTEAFF
TRBJ2-2,NA,TRBV7-8,NA,TGTGCCAGCAGCTCCAGACAGGCGGGGGAGCTGTTTTTT,CASSSRQAGELFF
TRBJ1-6,TRBD1,TRBV7-6,many,TGTGCCAGCAGCCCAAGGGACAGGAGTTATAATTCACCCCTCCACTTT,CASSPRDRSYNSPLHF
TRBJ2-3,TRBD2,TRBV20-1,once,TGCAGTGCTAGCTATAGCGGGGAATCAGATACGCAGTATTTT,CSASYSGESDTQYF
TRBJ2-7,NA,TRBV5-1,NA,TGCGCCAGCAGCATTGGGGGGGGCCTCTACGAGCAGTACTTC,CASSIGGGLYEQYF
TRBJ2-7,TRBD1,TRBV18,NA,TGTGCCAGCTCAACTTACCGGGACAGGGCCTACGAGCAGTACTTC,CASSTYRDRAYEQYF
TRBJ2-1,NA,TRBV12-3/TRBV12-4,NA,TGTGCCAGCAGTCCCCGTGGCTTCTGGGCCGTTAATGAGCAGTTCTTC,CASSPRGFWAVNEQFF
TRBJ1-3,NA,TRBV11-2,many,TGTGCCAGCAGCCAGAGCCACTCTGGAAACACCATATATTTT,CASSQSHSGNTIYF
TRBJ2-7,NA,TRBV6-5,NA,TGTGCCAGCAGTTACTCGGGCGGGGTCGGGAACGAGCAGTACTTC,CASSYSGGVGNEQYF
TRBJ2-2,TRBD2,TRBV7-6,few,TGTGCCAGCAGCCGCGGGATAGCGGGGGAGACCGGGGAGCTGTTTTTT,CASSRGIAGETGELFF
TRBJ2-1,TRBD2,TRBV5-1,NA,TGCGCCAGCAGCCCCGAGCGGGAGGGTGGGAATGAGCAGTTCTTC,CASSPEREGGNEQFF
TRBJ1-2,NA,TRBV6-1,NA,TGTGCCAGCAGTGATTTAACTGTTTTGTATGGCTACACCTTC,CASSDLTVLYGYTF
TRBJ1-6,NA,TRBV25-1,few,TGTGCCAGCAGTGAGACAGCCGTTAGGCCCCTCCACTTT,CASSETAVRPLHF
TRBJ2-3,TRBD1,TRBV7-3,many,TGCGCCAGCAGTCGGACAGGGGGAACAGATACGCAGTATTTT,CASSRTGGTDTQYF
TRBJ2-5,NA,TRBV5-4,once,TGTGCCAGCAGCTTGGTAGCGGCCCAAGAGACCCAGTACTTC,CASSLVAAQETQYF
TRBJ1-5,NA,TRBV6-2/TRBV6-3,few,TGTGCCAGCAGCCCTCGAGAGTATCAGCCCCAGCATTTT,CASSPREYQPQHF
TRBJ1-2,NA,TRBV6-1,many,TGTGCCAGCAGTGGGGGCAGGGGAGATGGCTACACCTTC,CASSGGRGDGYTF
TRBJ2-5,NA,TRBV28,few,TGTGCCAGCAGCCAGCTATCCGACGGGGAGTCGGTCCAGTACTTC,CASSQLSDGESVQYF
TRBJ2-1,NA,TRBV7-3,many,TGTGCCAGCAGCCCCGGGGGCTCGAATCGGAATGAGCAGTTCTTC,CASSPGGSNRNEQFF
TRBJ2-7,NA,TRBV30,NA,TGTGCCTGGAGGCATTATGGGGAGCAGTACTTC,CAWRHYGEQYF
TRBJ2-1,NA,TRBV5-1,NA,TGCGCCAGCAGATTGGTTGGGTCCCATGAGCAGTTCTTC,CASRLVGSHEQFF
TRBJ2-5,NA,TRBV5-5,few,TGTGCCAGCACCACTCAATCAGGCGGAGAGACCCAGTACTTC,CASTTQSGGETQYF
TRBJ1-1,NA,TRBV18,few,TGTGCCAGCTCACCACAGGGTATCTCTGAAGCTTTCTTT,CASSPQGISEAFF
TRBJ2-2,TRBD2,TRBV20-1,NA,TGCAGTGCTCAGAGAGGGCTAGCGGGAACCGGGGAGCTGTTTTTT,CSAQRGLAGTGELFF
TRBJ2-5,NA,TRBV18,NA,TGTGCCAGCTCACCACCGGTCGGAGAGACCCAGTACTTC,CASSPPVGETQYF
TRBJ1-1,TRBD1,TRBV30,NA,TGTGCCTGGAGCCAGGGGGTGCGAGCTTTCTTT,CAWSQGVRAFF